Below are 14 T cell receptor beta chains sequenced from a single sample in a study of shared clonotypes between healthy human individuals. Profiled with immunoSEQ multiplex PCR; TCRdb holds only in-frame clones, not every one. The sample has 2 million to 2.5 million clones; 95% are singletons. Sequenced input: naive CD4+ T cells sorted from blood. Subset of the sample: CD45RA+ positively selected. The receptors come from a man between 18 and 35 years old in good health.

This rearrangement joins TRBV10-3 to TRBJ2-5, with TRBD1 matching 8 bases. The V segment lost 11 bases and the J segment 2 bases; nucleotides outside the gene matches: 10. The V gene's germline CDR1 is ENHRY and CDR2 SYGVKD. CDR3 length: 14 residues. CDR3 bases: TGTGCCGTTTCCAGGGGGCTCGGTCAAGAGACCCAGTACTTC. Protein product: CAVSRGLGQETQYF.

Remarks on this clone: The sample holds other DNA sequences that translate to the same CDR3. This chain links TRBV2 with TRBJ2-1; the D is unclear. This CDR3 has 13 amino acids. The ends were cut back, 2 bases at V and 7 bases at J, with 9 bases in the middle. Germline CDR1 is SNHLY and CDR2 is FYNNEI. In nucleotides, the CDR3 is TGTGCCAGCAGTGAAAGGTCCGGGAATGAGCAGTTCTTC. Its protein product is CASSERSGNEQFF.

The genes are TRBV4-3 and TRBJ1-3; maybe TRBD1 (5 bases). V shed 0 bases and J shed 2 bases, with 14 bases lying between them. Germline CDR1 reads LGHNA; CDR2 reads YSLEER. The CDR3 covers 17 residues. The CDR3 bases are TGCGCCAGCAGCCAAGACCACACAGGTATAGCTGGAAACACCATATATTTT. Its protein product is CASSQDHTGIAGNTIYF.

The genes are TRBV5-1 and TRBJ2-3, with D maybe TRBD2 (6 bases). Germline-derived CDR1 and CDR2 are SGHRS and YFSETQ. V was pared by 4 bases and J by 3 bases, with 15 bases between. The CDR3 runs 15 residues. In nucleotides, the CDR3 is TGCGCCAGCAGCCCGGAGGGCTTTAGAACAGATACGCAGTATTTT. Protein product: CASSPEGFRTDTQYF.

The chain recombines TRBV6-5 with TRBJ2-3; 9 bases fit TRBD2. The germline V gene encodes CDR1 MNHEY and CDR2 SVGAGI. CDR3 length equals 15 residues. The V gene end was trimmed by 7 bases and the J gene end by 1 base; junction bases not matched to a gene: 6. CDR3 sequence (DNA): TGTGCCAGCACCGACTGGACTAGCGGCACAGATACGCAGTATTTT. Translating it yields CASTDWTSGTDTQYF.

This chain uses TRBV10-1 with TRBJ2-7, with D unclear. Trimming removed 3 bases at V and 0 bases at J, with 3 bases between. The CDR3 contains 12 residues. Germline V gene lookup returns CDR1 WNHNN and CDR2 SYGVQD (reference sequence). The CDR3 sequence is CASSDLSYEQYF. DNA of the CDR3: TGCGCCAGCAGTGACCTCTCCTACGAGCAGTACTTC.

The chain links TRBV5-1 to TRBJ2-5; TRBD2 matches 7 bases. The CDR3 runs 22 residues. V was pared by 4 bases and J by 3 bases, with 30 bases of the junction left unmatched. Per the germline V gene, CDR1 is SGHRS and CDR2 is YFSETQ. The CDR3 coding sequence is TGCGCCAGCAGCGGCTGGCTCCGGAAAGGGAGGGCCATCCCACCTAGAAAAGAGACCCAGTACTTC. Protein sequence: CASSGWLRKGRAIPPRKETQYF.

The chain links TRBV28 to TRBJ2-3; TRBD2 matches 9 bases. Germline-derived CDR1 and CDR2 are MDHEN and SYDVKM. The CDR3 has 17 amino acids. Losses at the gene ends were 0 bases for V and 1 base for J; bases not matched to a gene: 5. The CDR3 DNA follows: TGTGCCAGCAGTTTATGGGCTAGCGGGGAAGGCACAGATACGCAGTATTTT. Its translation is CASSLWASGEGTDTQYF.

This chain links TRBV2 with TRBJ2-2; possible D gene TRBD2, 6 bases. Trimming removed 2 bases from V and 1 base from J, with 11 bases in between. There are 16 residues in the CDR3. CDR1 is SNHLY, CDR2 FYNNEI, per germline. The CDR3 protein is CASSEWGGVNTGELFF. In DNA form, the CDR3 reads TGTGCCAGCAGTGAATGGGGCGGGGTGAACACCGGGGAGCTGTTTTTT. The full variable domain, its missing parts supplied by reference TRBV2 and TRBJ2-2, is EPEVTQTPSHQVTQMGQEVILRCVPISNHLYFYWYRQILGQKVEFLVSFYNNEISEKSEIFDDQFSVERPDGSNFTLKIRSTKLEDSAMYFCASSEWGGVNTGELFFGEGSRLTVL.

The chain combines TRBV5-4 with TRBJ1-3; no clear D gene. CDR3 length: 17 amino acids. CDR1 is SGHNT and CDR2 is YYREEE in the germline V gene (reference sequence). Deletions cut 0 bases from V and 0 bases from J, with 13 bases between. CDR3 in amino acids: CASSLGGSDLSGNTIYF. CDR3 nucleotides: TGTGCCAGCAGCTTGGGGGGTTCGGATCTCTCTGGAAACACCATATATTTT.

V is TRBV5-1 and J is TRBJ1-2; 8 bases are shared with TRBD1. The germline V gene has CDR1 SGHRS and CDR2 YFSETQ. This CDR3 is 15 amino acids long. The trim removed 0 bases at V and 0 bases at J, leaving 1 base unmatched. The CDR3 here is CASSLVQGANYGYTF. CDR3 nucleotides: TGCGCCAGCAGCTTGGTACAGGGGGCTAACTATGGCTACACCTTC.

The rearrangement links TRBV29-1 to TRBJ2-5, with D possibly matching TRBD1 (6 bases). Trimming cost V 2 bases and J 5 bases, with 9 bases left between them. The germline V gene has CDR1 SQVTM and CDR2 ANQGSEA. The CDR3 totals 12 residues. CDR3 loop: CSVEFTGETQYF. CDR3 in DNA: TGCAGCGTTGAATTCACAGGGGAGACCCAGTACTTC.

The V call is TRBV4-3, the J call TRBJ2-6, with 8 positions matching TRBD1. The V segment lost 1 base and the J segment 1 base; nucleotides outside the gene matches: 3. From germline, CDR1 is LGHNA and CDR2 YSLEER. The CDR3 is made up of 17 amino acids. The CDR3 loop is CASSQGDRGSGANVLTF. CDR3 coding DNA: TGCGCCAGCAGCCAAGGTGACAGGGGTTCTGGGGCCAACGTCCTGACTTTC.

The V call is TRBV18, the J call TRBJ1-1; D is unclear. Trimming removed 6 bases from V and 1 base from J, with 21 bases in between. CDR1 KGHSH and CDR2 LQKENI come from the germline V gene. The CDR3 runs 17 residues. This CDR3 is CASSSRIIFDPNTEAFF. In nucleotides, the CDR3 is TGTGCCAGCTCTTCCAGAATTATCTTCGACCCGAACACTGAAGCTTTCTTT.